The 16 T cell receptor beta chains reported below all come from one sample, sequenced in a study of T cells in Graves' hyperthyroidism and ophthalmopathy. It was RNA transcripts that yielded the amplified TCR beta CDR3 regions. During a first-round RT-PCR of the TCR CDR3, the HTBI primer set was used. TCRdb used MiXCR to reprocess the multiplex PCR reads, holding one entry per CDR3 protein. In the table there are fewer than 750,000 distinct CDR3 sequences, about 14% of which are singletons. Specimen: blood. These TCRs come from a woman in her forties with Graves' ophthalmopathy.

V usage is TRBV6-1 and J usage is TRBJ1-2; D remains unclear. CDR1 MNHNS and CDR2 SASEGT come from the germline V gene. This CDR3 is built from 13 residues. V lost 10 bases and J lost 2, with 14 bases in between. CDR3 protein: CAIPRALNYGYTF. CDR3 nucleotide sequence: TGTGCCATCCCGCGGGCATTAAACTATGGCTACACCTTC.

This clonotype was counted at least ten times. The chain joins TRBV7-9 to TRBJ2-5; D remains ambiguous. Germline lookup yields CDR1 SEHNR and CDR2 FQNEAQ (reference sequence). V was trimmed by 4 bases and J by 7 bases, leaving 16 bases between them. This CDR3 region has 14 residues. CDR3 sequence: CASSSSAARMTQYF. The CDR3 bases are TGTGCCAGCAGCTCATCCGCGGCCCGGATGACCCAGTACTTC. Complete variable domain (other parts from reference TRBV7-9 and TRBJ2-5): DTGVSQNPRHKITKRGQNVTFRCDPISEHNRLYWYRQTLGQGPEFLTYFQNEAQLEKSRLLSDRFSAERPKGSFSTLEIQRTEQGDSAMYLCASSSSAARMTQYFGPGTRLLVL.

This chain connects TRBV6-5 to TRBJ2-7, with TRBD1 matching 8 bases. Germline V gives CDR1 MNHEY, CDR2 SVGAGI. Trimming took 4 bases from V and 5 from J; bases not matched to a gene: 7. The CDR3 runs to 14 residues. The CDR3 DNA follows: TGTGCCAGCAGTTTCGACAGGGGTTCCCACGAGCAGTACTTC. It translates to CASSFDRGSHEQYF.

This clonotype was seen many times. J is TRBJ2-5 and V is TRBV29-1; 11 nucleotides line up with TRBD2. Germline V gene lookup returns CDR1 SQVTM and CDR2 ANQGSEA. Trimming cost V 1 base and J 4 bases; bases outside gene matches: 8. This CDR3 is built from 16 residues. DNA of the CDR3: TGCAGCGTTGAAGTGCGGCTAGCGGGAGGAACAGAGACCCAGTACTTC. It specifies CSVEVRLAGGTETQYF.

This clonotype occurred many times. The chain recombines TRBV28 with TRBJ1-2; 8 nucleotides line up with TRBD1. The CDR3 is 16 amino acids. Germline V gene data show CDR1 as MDHEN and CDR2 as SYDVKM. J gave up 4 bases and V 5 bases, and 12 bases lay outside the gene matches. As DNA, the CDR3 is TGTGCCAGCAGTCCCCCCGGGACAGGCTACGCCTATGGCTACACCTTC. Its protein product is CASSPPGTGYAYGYTF.

At least ten counts were recorded for this clonotype. The V and J genes are TRBV20-1 and TRBJ2-5, with 8 bases that match TRBD2. The CDR3 is made up of 16 amino acids. V was pared by 3 bases and J by 7 bases, with 16 bases of the junction left unmatched. Germline V gives CDR1 DFQATT, CDR2 SNEGSKA (reference sequence). The CDR3 region has the DNA TGCAGTGCTAGTTCCTCTAGCGGGTTAGGGTATGGGACCCAGTACTTC. It specifies CSASSSSGLGYGTQYF.

The CDR3 spells CASSLVRDSPYEQYF. The DNA for the CDR3 is TGCGCCAGCAGCTTGGTTAGGGACAGCCCCTACGAGCAGTACTTC. The chain has TRBV5-1 and TRBJ2-7; 7 positions match TRBD1. This CDR3 is 15 amino acids long. Looked up from germline, CDR1 is SGHRS and CDR2 is YFSETQ. V lost 0 bases to trimming and J lost 2 bases; unmatched junction nucleotides: 5.

This clonotype was counted at least ten times. The chain is built from TRBV19 and TRBJ1-1, with D perhaps TRBD1 (5 bases). CDR1 is LNHDA, CDR2 SQIVND, per germline (reference sequence). V was cut by 5 bases and J by 1 base, with 11 bases left in between. This CDR3 region has 14 residues. CDR3 protein: CASSWDFWNTEAFF. The CDR3 DNA reads as TGTGCCAGTAGTTGGGACTTCTGGAACACTGAAGCTTTCTTT.

This clonotype was seen more than once but under ten times. V gene TRBV6-1 combines with J gene TRBJ2-6; TRBD1 matches at 7 bases. CDR3 length: 16 amino acids. Trimming at V came to 10 bases and at J to 0 bases, leaving 9 bases not matched to a gene. Germline CDR1 and CDR2: MNHNS and SASEGT. The CDR3 is CATKEGGGSGANVLTF. Written as DNA, the CDR3 is TGTGCCACCAAGGAAGGGGGCGGCTCTGGGGCCAACGTCCTGACTTTC.

The genes are TRBV11-2 and TRBJ2-7; D perhaps matches TRBD2 (5 bases). Germline values: CDR1 SGHAT, CDR2 FQNNGV. The ends were cut back, 5 bases at V and 0 bases at J, with 17 bases in the middle. This CDR3 is 16 amino acids long. CDR3 bases: TGTGCCAGCAGCCCGGAGGAGGCTCAGAGCTCCTACGAGCAGTACTTC. Its protein product is CASSPEEAQSSYEQYF.

Many counts were recorded for this clonotype. The chain joins TRBV7-8 to TRBJ1-6; D gene unclear. The CDR3 consists of 12 residues. Trimming removed 4 bases from V and 10 bases from J, with 8 bases in between. In germline, CDR1 is SGHVS, CDR2 FQNEAQ. The CDR3 sequence: CASSSVESPLHF. CDR3 bases: TGTGCCAGCAGCTCTGTAGAGTCACCCCTCCACTTT.

This clonotype was picked up many times. The gene calls are TRBV5-1 and TRBJ2-7, with TRBD1 matching 9 bases. The V gene's germline CDR1 is SGHRS and CDR2 YFSETQ. The junction had 5 bases not matched to a gene; V was cut back by 0 bases and J by 1 base. The CDR3 extends over 16 amino acids. Here the CDR3 DNA reads TGCGCCAGCAGCTTGGCCTCCGGGACAGGGTCCTACGAGCAGTACTTC. Protein product: CASSLASGTGSYEQYF.

This clonotype was counted ten times or more. The chain uses TRBV11-2 and TRBJ2-5, with D possibly TRBD2 on 5 matching bases. V gave up 7 bases and J gave up 9 bases, with 24 bases separating them. The CDR3 is 15 residues long. Germline V CDR1 and CDR2: SGHAT, FQNNGV. CDR3 loop: CASTPGLDPWKAQYF. The CDR3 nucleotides read TGTGCCAGCACTCCAGGACTCGACCCTTGGAAGGCCCAGTACTTC.

This clonotype appeared many times. This sequence joins TRBV7-8 and TRBJ2-2, with TRBD1 matching over 9 bases. The J segment lost 6 bases and the V segment lost 5 bases, leaving 7 bases of the junction unmatched. This CDR3 spans 15 amino acids. CDR1 and CDR2 from the germline V gene are SGHVS and FQNEAQ. For the CDR3, the DNA is TGTGCCAGCAGCCCACGGGACAGGGTGGCCGGGGAGCTGTTTTTT. It translates to CASSPRDRVAGELFF.

This clonotype has at least ten counts. The chain joins TRBV6-5 to TRBJ2-3; TRBD1 or TRBD2 may be the D gene (5 bases each). CDR3 size: 18 residues. Germline CDR1 MNHEY, CDR2 SVGAGI. Trimming removed 6 bases from V and 0 bases from J, with 22 bases in between. CDR3 region: CASRRSSWFGGSTDTQYF. CDR3 nucleotide sequence: TGTGCCAGCAGGCGGTCCTCATGGTTTGGGGGTAGCACAGATACGCAGTATTTT.

This clonotype was seen only a few times. V usage is TRBV12-3 or TRBV12-4 and J usage is TRBJ2-1; 10 bases fit TRBD1. The V gene end was trimmed by 5 bases and the J gene end by 9 bases; junction bases not matched to a gene: 10. CDR3 size: 15 residues. The chain's CDR3 is CASSPGTGAVGEQFF. Written as DNA, the CDR3 is TGTGCCAGCAGTCCCGGGACAGGGGCGGTTGGTGAGCAGTTCTTC.